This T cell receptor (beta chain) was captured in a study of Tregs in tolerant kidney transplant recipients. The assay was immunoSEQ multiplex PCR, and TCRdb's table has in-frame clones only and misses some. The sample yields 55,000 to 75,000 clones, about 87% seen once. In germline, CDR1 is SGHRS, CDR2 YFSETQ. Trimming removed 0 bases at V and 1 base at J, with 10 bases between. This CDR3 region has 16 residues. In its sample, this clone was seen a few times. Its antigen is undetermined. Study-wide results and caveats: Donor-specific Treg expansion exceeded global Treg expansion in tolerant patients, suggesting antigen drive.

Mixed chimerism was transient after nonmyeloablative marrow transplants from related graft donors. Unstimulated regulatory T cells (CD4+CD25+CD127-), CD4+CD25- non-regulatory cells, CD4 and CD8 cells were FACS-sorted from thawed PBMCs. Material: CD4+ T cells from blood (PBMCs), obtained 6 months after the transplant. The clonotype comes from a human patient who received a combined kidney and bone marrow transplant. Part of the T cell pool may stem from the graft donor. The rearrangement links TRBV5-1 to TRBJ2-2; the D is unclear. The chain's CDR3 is CASSLVSAGNTGELFF. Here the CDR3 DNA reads TGCGCCAGCAGCTTGGTTTCGGCAGGGAACACCGGGGAGCTGTTTTTT.